This T cell receptor beta chain was captured by sequencing in a study of vaccination effects on CD4 cells after COVID-19. At the level of the study: Either the BNT162b2 or mRNA-1273 vaccine was given to participants in two doses. Study-level results: By a late point after vaccination, infection- and vaccine-induced clones had shrunk markedly through clonal contraction. Convalescent patients in the study were few, and early post-infection timepoints were absent.

This table comes from immunoSEQ multiplex PCR, and its TCRdb copy is limited to in-frame clones, with some not included. The sample holds tens of thousands of clones; approximately 78% are singletons and the top ten take 28%. The CDR3 is 18 residues long. The V segment lost 4 bases and the J segment 2 bases; nucleotides outside the gene matches: 15. CDR1 and CDR2 from the germline V gene are SGHRS and YFSETQ. Concerning this clone: The target antigen is unknown.

Antigen-specific CD4+ T cell clonotypes were called by their expansion after viral peptide-pool culture in ViraFEST. Subsequent to ten to eleven days of culture, CD4+ T cells were isolated. Confirmation by PCR established that the person had SARS-CoV-2 infection between March and December 2020. PBMC were cultured at a few million per well with about 9 IU/ml IL-2 and around 9.4 ug/ml peptides. This rearrangement joins TRBV5-1 to TRBJ2-3; TRBD1 matches at 8 bases. This receptor was identified in a human donor who had a prior SARS-CoV-2 infection. This specimen consisted of CD4+ T cells from PBMCs cultured with a peptide pool, obtained before COVID-19 vaccination. The CDR3 DNA is TGCGCCAGCAGCCTAGGACAGGGTGGCTTTTTCTTCACAGATACGCAGTATTTT. Amino acid sequence: CASSLGQGGFFFTDTQYF. The full variable domain, with the rest looked up from reference TRBV5-1 and TRBJ2-3, is KAGVTQTPRYLIKTRGQQVTLSCSPISGHRSVSWYQQTPGQGLQFLFEYFSETQRNKGNFPGRFSGRQFSNSRSEMNVSTLELGDSALYLCASSLGQGGFFFTDTQYFGPGTRLTVL.